This TCR beta chain was captured by sequencing in a study of shared T cell receptors in the human thymus (dated by TCRdb to the early 2020s). Turning to the overall study: The study examined how self-reactive, shared T-cell receptor alpha chains are generated in the human thymus.

Taken from the germline V gene (reference sequence), the CDR1 and CDR2 loops are LNHNV and YYDKDF. Counted from cysteine to phenylalanine, this CDR3 has 15 amino acids. The sequence is cut down to CDR3 DNA, 45 bases in frame from base 1. With respect to this clone: Its specific antigen is unknown. A junction end diverges from the germline sequence, so it may reflect a read error.

Library prep was done by the immunoSEQ multiplex PCR assay. This is the immuneACCESS table as TCRdb keeps it, with only in-frame sequences that have V and J called. A part of the clones is gone; compared with another copy, unresolved V genes explain less than half, and the rest is unexplained. For this sample there are some 660,000 clones; roughly 86% appear just once. Just under 0.0095% of the sample is in the top ten clones. A further study also used this sample, focusing on human thymus T cells. Drawing on the second study: In Finland, the donors were immunologically healthy infants who were having open corrective cardiac surgery for congenital heart defects. Thymus tissue was obtained as surgical resects removed during corrective cardiac surgery. Both the thymic and the peripheral blood repertoires appeared to show biased V and J gene segment usage. According to the related research, thymic TCR repertoires were highly overlapping among unrelated individuals. The study characterized TCR alpha and beta repertoires from roughly eight infant thymus samples and four related peripheral blood samples. Donor ages ranging from about 6 to 244 days were recorded, and over 5 male and a couple of female infants were included in the cohort. Thymocytes were freed from the tissue by mechanical means and kept at -70 degrees C as pellets of roughly 10-32 million cells. A QIAsymphony instrument was used to extract genomic DNA from the frozen cell pellets. The immunoSEQ multiplex PCR assay was used to amplify the TCRB and TCRAD loci from a standardized amount of quality-controlled genomic DNA. The V(D)J region was spanned by amplicons of a length sufficient to cover the CDR3 and to identify V and J genes. Through the commercial immunoSEQ service, the amplicons were sequenced on an Illumina platform. Corrections for primer bias and sequencing errors followed previously described methods, while TCRAD and TCRB definitions were based on the IMGT database. Analysis of the repertoires was done with immunoSEQ Analyzer 3.0 and VDJTools and included basic statistics, V/J segment usage, diversity estimates, rarefaction and pairwise overlap. Diversity was estimated using the Chao1, ChaoE, Efron-Thisted, Shannon and inverse Simpson indices, and was also estimated on datasets down-sampled to the size of the smallest sample. Repertoire overlap used strict matching of CDR3 nucleotide sequence, V gene and J gene, with Jaccard-based multidimensional scaling clustering. On average, thymus samples yielded around 800,000 unique TCRB clonotypes, whereas blood samples yielded around 88,000.

Sequenced input: thymocytes. The receptor was derived from a boy under two years old with a congenital heart defect. Donor details come from another sample of the same person, matched by shared clones. The chain links TRBV15 with TRBJ2-2; possibly the D gene is TRBD2, per 6 matching bases. At the DNA level, the sequence is TGTGCCACCAACAGAGATTGGGGAGGCACCGGGGAGCTGTTTTTT. Its product reads: CATNRDWGGTGELFF.